Described below is a single TCR beta chain sequence and its context. No antigen is known for it. No per-base quality is available; no much larger clone lies one base away. The sample originates from a study of blood T cell repertoires in COVID-19 (dated by TCRdb to the early 2020s). Broadly, across the study: Samples from collaborators originated in the United States, Italy and Spain and spanned both the acute and convalescent phases of COVID-19. Samples came from the ongoing ImmuneRACE study (first 160 participants) plus 1,254 subjects from 6 global collaborators. Deeply sampled blood TCRbeta repertoires from subjects exposed to, actively infected with, or recovered from COVID-19 were included in the dataset. The material from the prospective study consisted of cDNA or gDNA derived from T cells, B-cell-depleted T cells, or PBMCs. Where available, HLA class I and class II types were obtained from metadata supplied by the sample provider rather than from assay-based typing. A de-identified subject ID, COVID-19 status, age in years and sex were almost always included in the sample metadata. The repertoires were released in a freely available public database meant as a resource for research on the immune response to SARS-CoV-2.

The immunoSEQ Assay, a bias-controlled multiplex PCR, was used to amplify TCRbeta CDR3 regions from genomic DNA. The published analysis was carried out like this. The number of nucleated cells in each sample was estimated by amplification of reference gene primers within the assay. To quantify the absolute abundance of each unique TCRbeta CDR3 rearrangement, sequence reads were collapsed and filtered. For each sample, productive Simpson clonality was calculated as the square root of Simpson's diversity index across productive rearrangements. Here the immuneACCESS table is served through TCRdb, limited to in-frame sequences with V and J called. Missing clones are a known gap in these copies; in checked studies unresolved V genes cover under half, and the rest lacks a known reason. V and J calls and clone size are those listed in that table; D and trimming were worked out from the DNA. Present in this sample are under 250,000 clones, around 80% of which were seen just once. The ten biggest clones cover around 30% of the sample.

Trimming leaves V shorter by 4 bases and J shorter by 4 bases, with the junction holding 8 bases beyond the gene matches. The CDR3 sequence holds 14 residues, the cysteine and phenylalanine included. Only the CDR3 part of the read is kept: 42 bases, read in frame from the first base. From the germline V gene (reference sequence), CDR1 is SGHNT and CDR2 is YYREEE. Beyond this particular receptor, the publication reports: Clinical and demographic metadata were provided uncurated, with the amount varying by source and participant.

Collaborating institutions collected whole blood in K2EDTA tubes following their own protocols. Collaborator samples were shipped for TCRbeta analysis as frozen whole blood, isolated PBMCs, or DNA extracted from either sample type. Source material: peripheral blood. The TCR originated in a man between 40 and 49 years old with acute or convalescent COVID-19. Here the chain combines TRBV5-4 and TRBJ2-7, and TRBD1 aligns with 7 junction nucleotides. The nucleotide sequence reads as follows: TGTGCCAGCAGCCAGACCGGGACAGCGTACGAGCAGTACTTC. The translation is CASSQTGTAYEQYF.